In its sample, the clone carrying this T cell receptor (beta chain) was seen once. Its specificity is not known. CDR1 and CDR2 from the germline V gene are SGHNT and YYREEE (reference sequence). V gave up 0 bases and J gave up 7 bases; unmatched junction bases: 11. The CDR3 covers 17 residues. This record comes from a study of shared clonotypes between healthy human individuals. Study observations and caveats: Relative to their counterparts shared across all four donors, non-shared clonotypes exhibited diminished generation probabilities. The study found about 4.6% of naive CD4 clonotypes shared across four donors.

Profiling relied on immunoSEQ multiplex PCR, and the TCRdb table lists in-frame clones only, not all of them. Of about 2.3 million clones in the sample, around 93% are singletons; the top ten hold around 0.35%. The chain has TRBV5-4 and TRBJ2-1; 9 positions match TRBD2. What was sequenced was naive CD4+ T cells from PBMCs. Stated subset: CD45RA+ positively selected. The TCR was taken from a man aged 18 to 29 in good health. Some clones in this sample may be carry-over from other donors' samples. CDR3: CASSLDSRGRAGNEQFF. CDR3 bases: TGTGCCAGCAGCTTGGATTCTCGCGGGAGGGCCGGGAATGAGCAGTTCTTC.